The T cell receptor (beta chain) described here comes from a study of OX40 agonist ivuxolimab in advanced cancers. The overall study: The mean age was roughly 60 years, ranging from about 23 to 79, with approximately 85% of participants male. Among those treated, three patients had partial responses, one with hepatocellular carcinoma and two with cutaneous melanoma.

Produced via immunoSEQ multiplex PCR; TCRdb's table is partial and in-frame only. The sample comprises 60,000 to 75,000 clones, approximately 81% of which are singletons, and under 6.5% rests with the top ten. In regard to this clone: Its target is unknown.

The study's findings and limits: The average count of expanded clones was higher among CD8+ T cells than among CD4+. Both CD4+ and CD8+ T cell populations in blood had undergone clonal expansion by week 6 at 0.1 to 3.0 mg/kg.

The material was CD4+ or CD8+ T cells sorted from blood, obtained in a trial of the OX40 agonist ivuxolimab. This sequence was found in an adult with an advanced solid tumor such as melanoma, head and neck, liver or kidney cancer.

The CDR3 region is CASSAGTSGRIGYEQFF. In DNA, the CDR3 is TGTGCCAGCAGCGCGGGGACTAGCGGGAGGATAGGCTATGAGCAGTTCTTC. This chain uses TRBV9 with TRBJ2-1; 15 bases are a match to TRBD2. The germline V gene encodes CDR1 SGDLS and CDR2 YYNGEE. The CDR3 length is 17 residues. V lost 3 bases, J lost 8 bases, and 9 bases stayed unmatched.